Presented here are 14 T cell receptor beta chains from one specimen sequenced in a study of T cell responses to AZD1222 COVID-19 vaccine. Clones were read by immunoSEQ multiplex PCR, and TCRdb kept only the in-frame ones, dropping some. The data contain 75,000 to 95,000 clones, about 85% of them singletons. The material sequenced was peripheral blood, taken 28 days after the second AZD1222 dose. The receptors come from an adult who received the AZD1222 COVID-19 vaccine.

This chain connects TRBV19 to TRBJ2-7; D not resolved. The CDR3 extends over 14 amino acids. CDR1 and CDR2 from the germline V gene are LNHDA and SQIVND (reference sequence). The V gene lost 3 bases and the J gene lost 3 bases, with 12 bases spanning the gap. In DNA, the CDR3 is TGTGCCAGTAGTATGTGGGGTGAGAGCTACGAGCAGTACTTC. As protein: CASSMWGESYEQYF.

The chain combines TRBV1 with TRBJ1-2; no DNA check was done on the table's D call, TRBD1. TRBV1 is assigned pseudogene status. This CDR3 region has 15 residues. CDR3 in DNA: TGCACCAGCAGCCAACCACCGGGACAGGGTAAGGGCTACACCTTC. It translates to CTSSQPPGQGKGYTF.

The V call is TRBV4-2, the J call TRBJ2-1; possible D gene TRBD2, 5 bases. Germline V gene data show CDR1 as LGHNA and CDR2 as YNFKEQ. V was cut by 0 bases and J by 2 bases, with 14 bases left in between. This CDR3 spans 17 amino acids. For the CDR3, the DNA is TGTGCCAGCAGCCAAGATTACGGCGGGCCCCCCTACAATGAGCAGTTCTTC. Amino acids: CASSQDYGGPPYNEQFF.

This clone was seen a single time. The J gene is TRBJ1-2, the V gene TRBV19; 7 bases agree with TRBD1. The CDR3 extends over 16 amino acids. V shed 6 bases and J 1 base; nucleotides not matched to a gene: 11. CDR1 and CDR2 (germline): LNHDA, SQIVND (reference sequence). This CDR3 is CASRKETGVGNYGYTF. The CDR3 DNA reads TGTGCCAGTAGGAAAGAAACAGGGGTTGGTAACTATGGCTACACCTTC.

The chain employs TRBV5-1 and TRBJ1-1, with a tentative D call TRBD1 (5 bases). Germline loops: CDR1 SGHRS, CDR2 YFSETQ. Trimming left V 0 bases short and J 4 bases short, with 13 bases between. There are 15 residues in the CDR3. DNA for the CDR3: TGCGCCAGCAGCTTGGACAGGCCGCGGGGCACTGAAGCTTTCTTT. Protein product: CASSLDRPRGTEAFF.

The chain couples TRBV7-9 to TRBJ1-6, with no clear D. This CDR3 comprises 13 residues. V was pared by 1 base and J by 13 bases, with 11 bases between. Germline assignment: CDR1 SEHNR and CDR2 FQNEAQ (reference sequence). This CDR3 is CASSLDTGGPLHF. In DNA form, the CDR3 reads TGTGCCAGCAGCTTAGATACGGGCGGGCCCCTCCACTTT.

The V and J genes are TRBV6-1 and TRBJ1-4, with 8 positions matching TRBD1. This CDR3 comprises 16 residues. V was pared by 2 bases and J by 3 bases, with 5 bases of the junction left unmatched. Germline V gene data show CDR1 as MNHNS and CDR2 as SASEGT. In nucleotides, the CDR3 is TGTGCCAGCAGTGAATGGACAGGGCAGGCTAATGAAAAACTGTTTTTT. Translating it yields CASSEWTGQANEKLFF.

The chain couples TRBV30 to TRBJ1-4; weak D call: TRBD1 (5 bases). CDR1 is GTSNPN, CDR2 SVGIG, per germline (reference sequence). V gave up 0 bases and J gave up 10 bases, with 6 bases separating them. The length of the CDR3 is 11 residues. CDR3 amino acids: CAWSVGGKLFF. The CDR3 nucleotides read TGTGCCTGGAGTGTTGGGGGAAAACTGTTTTTT.

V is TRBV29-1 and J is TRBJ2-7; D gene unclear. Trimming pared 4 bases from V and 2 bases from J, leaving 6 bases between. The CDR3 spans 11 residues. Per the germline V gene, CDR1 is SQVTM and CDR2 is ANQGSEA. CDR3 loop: CSVVFAYEQYF. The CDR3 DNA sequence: TGCAGCGTTGTATTTGCCTACGAGCAGTACTTC.

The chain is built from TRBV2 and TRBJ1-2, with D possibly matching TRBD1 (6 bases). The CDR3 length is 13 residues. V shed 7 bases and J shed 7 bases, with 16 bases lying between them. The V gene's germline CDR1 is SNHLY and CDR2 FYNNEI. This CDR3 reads CASNMVQGGGYTF. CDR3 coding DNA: TGTGCCAGCAACATGGTACAGGGTGGTGGCTACACCTTC.

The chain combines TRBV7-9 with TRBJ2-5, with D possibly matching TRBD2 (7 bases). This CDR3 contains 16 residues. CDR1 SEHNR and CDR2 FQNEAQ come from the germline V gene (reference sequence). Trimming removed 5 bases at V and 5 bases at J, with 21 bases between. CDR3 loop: CASSPRWGGADETQYF. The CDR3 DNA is TGTGCCAGCAGCCCTAGGTGGGGGGGCGCAGATGAGACCCAGTACTTC.

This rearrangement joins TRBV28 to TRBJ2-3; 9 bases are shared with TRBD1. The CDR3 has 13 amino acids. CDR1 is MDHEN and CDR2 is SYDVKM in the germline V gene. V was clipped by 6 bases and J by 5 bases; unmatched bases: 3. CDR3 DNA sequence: TGTGCCAGCAGGGACAGGGGTTTAGATACGCAGTATTTT. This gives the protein CASRDRGLDTQYF.

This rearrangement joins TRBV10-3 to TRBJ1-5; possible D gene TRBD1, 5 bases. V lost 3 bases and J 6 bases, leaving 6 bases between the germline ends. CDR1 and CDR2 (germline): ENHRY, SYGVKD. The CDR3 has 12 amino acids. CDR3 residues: CAISDGGQPQHF. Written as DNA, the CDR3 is TGTGCCATCAGTGATGGGGGTCAGCCCCAGCATTTT.

CDR3 bases: TGTGCCTGGAGTCGGGATGAAAGCGAGCAGTACTTC. Its translation is CAWSRDESEQYF. This chain links TRBV30 with TRBJ2-7; maybe TRBD2 (5 bases). CDR1 is GTSNPN, CDR2 SVGIG, per germline (reference sequence). The CDR3 consists of 12 residues. Between the trimmed V and J ends, which lost 2 bases and 6 bases, there was a span of 11 bases.